This T cell receptor beta chain was recorded in a study of spatial heterogeneity in lung cancer. Study information: The study consistently detected more beta-chain than alpha-chain sequences.

In germline, CDR1 is SGHRS, CDR2 YFSETQ. V dropped 4 bases and J dropped 6; count of bases not matched to a gene: 17. The CDR3 runs 20 residues. Overall study findings and caveats: Blood carried ubiquitous expanded tumor TCRs more at resection than follow-up.

Each TCR cDNA molecule carried a unique molecular identifier. TCRdb re-called the 5' RACE reads through MiXCR, storing one row per CDR3 protein. The sample gives fewer than 5,000 distinct CDR3 sequences, about 24% of which show up once; approximately 25% is in the top ten. This clonotype was recorded a few times. Antigen unknown. With the library built for alpha chains, this beta chain is off target and its frequency is not meaningful. Stated time point: sample taken at primary tumor resection. Extraction of whole RNA from tumor, nontumor lung or frozen PBMC preceded unsorted sequencing. The receptor was derived from a female donor with early-stage non-small cell lung cancer. The rearrangement uses TRBV5-1 and TRBJ2-2; 14 bases line up with TRBD2. Material: PBMCs, obtained at surgery. The CDR3 is CASSRIPTSGRASRAGELFF. DNA of the CDR3: TGCGCCAGCAGCCGGATTCCGACTAGCGGGAGGGCCTCTCGAGCCGGGGAGCTGTTTTTT.